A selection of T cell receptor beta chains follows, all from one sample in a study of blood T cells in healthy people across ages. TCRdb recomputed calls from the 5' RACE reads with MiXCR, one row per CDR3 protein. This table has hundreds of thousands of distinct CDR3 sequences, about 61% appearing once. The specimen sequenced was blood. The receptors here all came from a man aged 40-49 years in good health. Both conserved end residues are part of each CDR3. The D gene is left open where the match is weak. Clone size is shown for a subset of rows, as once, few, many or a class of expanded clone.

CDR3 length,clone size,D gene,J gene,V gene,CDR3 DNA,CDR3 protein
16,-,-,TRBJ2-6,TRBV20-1,TGCAGTGCCGTGATACAAACAGGGCTTGGGGCCAACGTCCTGACTTTC,CSAVIQTGLGANVLTF
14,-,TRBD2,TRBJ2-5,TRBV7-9,TGTGCCACTCAGACCCGACTAGCGGAAGAGACCCAGTACTTC,CATQTRLAEETQYF
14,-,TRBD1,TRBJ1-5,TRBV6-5,TGTGCCAGCAGTGGGGGACAGGGTGATCAGCCCCAGCATTTT,CASSGGQGDQPQHF
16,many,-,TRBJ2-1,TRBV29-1,TGCAGCGTTGAGCCCCATGCTAGCGCCCGTCGGAGTGAGCAGTTCTTC,CSVEPHASARRSEQFF
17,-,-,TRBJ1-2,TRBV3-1,TGTGCCGGCAGCCAAGGGGCGAGAAGGGTTTTAGCCTACGGCTACACCTTC,CAGSQGARRVLAYGYTF
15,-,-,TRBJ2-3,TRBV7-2,TGTGCCAGCAGCTTATACCGGGACATTACAGATACGCAGTATTTT,CASSLYRDITDTQYF
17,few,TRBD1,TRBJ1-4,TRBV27,TGTGCCAGCAGTTTCGTTGGCAGGGGGTGGTCTAATGAAAAACTGTTTTTT,CASSFVGRGWSNEKLFF
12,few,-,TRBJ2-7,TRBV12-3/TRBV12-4,TGTGCCAGCAAGACAGGAAGCTACGAGCAGTACTTC,CASKTGSYEQYF
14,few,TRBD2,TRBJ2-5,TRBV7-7,TGTGCTAGCAGCCTCCGAGCGGGGGCTGGTGAGCAGTACTTC,CASSLRAGAGEQYF
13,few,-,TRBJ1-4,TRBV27,TGTGCCAGCCGGGGTACGGTTCGAGAAAAACTGTTTTTT,CASRGTVREKLFF
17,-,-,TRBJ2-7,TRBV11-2,TGTGCCAGCAGCTTAATAGTTAGCGGAGGGGGGTACAACGAGCAGTACTTC,CASSLIVSGGGYNEQYF
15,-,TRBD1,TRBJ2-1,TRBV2,TGTGCCAGCAGCTTATTAGGGACAGGGAACAATGAGCAGTTCTTC,CASSLLGTGNNEQFF
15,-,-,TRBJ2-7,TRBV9,TGTGCCAGCAGCGTCTCCGGGCACGGCTCCGACGAGCAGTACTTC,CASSVSGHGSDEQYF
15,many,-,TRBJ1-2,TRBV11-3,TGTGCCAGCAGCTTAACCCGGGGGACTTCCTATGGCTACACCTTC,CASSLTRGTSYGYTF
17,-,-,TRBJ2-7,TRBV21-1,TGTGCCAGCAGGAATCTCCGGGGGACTAGCGGCACCTACGAGCAGTACTTC,CASRNLRGTSGTYEQYF
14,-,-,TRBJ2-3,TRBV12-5,TGTGCTAGTGGTTTTGGACAGAGAACAGATACGCAGTATTTT,CASGFGQRTDTQYF
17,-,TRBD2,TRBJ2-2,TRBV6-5,TGTGCCAGCAAATCGAGAACGGGGGGATCGAGCACCGGGGAGCTGTTTTTT,CASKSRTGGSSTGELFF
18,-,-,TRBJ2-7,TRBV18,TGTGCCAGCTCACCACTTGGGGGGTCAGTCCCAGGCTCCTACGAGCAGTACTTC,CASSPLGGSVPGSYEQYF
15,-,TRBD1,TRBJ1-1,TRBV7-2,TGTGCCAGCAGCTTAGTACCAGGGGGTAACACTGAAGCTTTCTTT,CASSLVPGGNTEAFF
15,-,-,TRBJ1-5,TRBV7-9,TGTGCCAGCAGTCCGGGGAATAAACCAAATCAGCCCCAGCATTTT,CASSPGNKPNQPQHF
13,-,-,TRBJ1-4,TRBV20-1,TGCAGTGCCCTTGGGGGTCCAGATGAAAAACTGTTTTTT,CSALGGPDEKLFF
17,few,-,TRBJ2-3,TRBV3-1,TGTGCCAGCAGCCAAGATCGACGGGGCCCTAGCACAGATACGCAGTATTTT,CASSQDRRGPSTDTQYF
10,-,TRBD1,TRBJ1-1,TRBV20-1,TGCAGTGCGAAACAGGGGCAAGCTTTCTTT,CSAKQGQAFF
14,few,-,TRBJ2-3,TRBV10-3,TGTGCCATCAGCGGACAGTCTCCGAGAGATACGCAGTATTTT,CAISGQSPRDTQYF
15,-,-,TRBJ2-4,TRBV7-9,TGTGCCAGCAGCCCGAGGGGAATAGGCAAAAACATTCAGTACTTC,CASSPRGIGKNIQYF
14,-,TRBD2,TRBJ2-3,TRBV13,TGTGCCAGCAGTGGGACTACCCCCACAGATACGCAGTATTTT,CASSGTTPTDTQYF
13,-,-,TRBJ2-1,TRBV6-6,TGTGCCAGCAGTTCCCCGACTTTTCCTGAGCAGTTCTTC,CASSSPTFPEQFF
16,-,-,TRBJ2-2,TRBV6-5,TGTGCCAGCAGTTACTATCGGGGCCGACTTACCGGGGAGCTGTTTTTT,CASSYYRGRLTGELFF
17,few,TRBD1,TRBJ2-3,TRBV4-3,TGCGCCAGCAGCCAGTCCCACCGGGACAGGGGGATGGATACGCAGTATTTT,CASSQSHRDRGMDTQYF
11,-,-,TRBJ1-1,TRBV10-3,TGTGCCATCGGGGAGATGACTGAAGCTTTCTTT,CAIGEMTEAFF
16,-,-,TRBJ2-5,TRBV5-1,TGCGCCAGCAGCTTGGGTCGGGGAGAATCGCTAGAGACCCAGTACTTC,CASSLGRGESLETQYF
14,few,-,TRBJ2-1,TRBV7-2,TGTGCCAGCAGCTTAGAGGGCCGGGGGAATGAGCAGTTCTTC,CASSLEGRGNEQFF
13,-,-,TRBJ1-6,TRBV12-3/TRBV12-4,TGTGCCAGCAGTTTAGCGCGTCCTTCACCCCTCCACTTT,CASSLARPSPLHF
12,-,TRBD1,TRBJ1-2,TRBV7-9,TGTGCCAGCAGCTTGGAGGGGGCCGGCTACACCTTC,CASSLEGAGYTF
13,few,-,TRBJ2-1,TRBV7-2,TGTGCCAGCAGCACCTTGTCGGCCAATGAGCAGTTCTTC,CASSTLSANEQFF
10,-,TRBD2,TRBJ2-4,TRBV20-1,TGCAGTGCTGGGGGGGGTAGGAGGTACTTC,CSAGGGRRYF
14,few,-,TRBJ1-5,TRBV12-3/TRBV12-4,TGTGCCAGCAGCCAGGGTAGTCGCGATCAGCCCCAGCATTTT,CASSQGSRDQPQHF
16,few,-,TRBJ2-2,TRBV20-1,TGCAGTGCTAGAGATAGGGCGGAGGCGAACACCGGGGAGCTGTTTTTT,CSARDRAEANTGELFF
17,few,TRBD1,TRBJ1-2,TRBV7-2,TGTGCCAGCAGCTTCCAGGGACAGAGTTTGGTTTCCTATGGCTACACCTTC,CASSFQGQSLVSYGYTF
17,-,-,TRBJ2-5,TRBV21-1,TGTGCCAGCAGCAAAGAGCTCCCGGGACAGAAGAGGGAGACCCAGTACTTC,CASSKELPGQKRETQYF
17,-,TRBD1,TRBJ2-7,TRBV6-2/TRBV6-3,TGTGCCAGCAGTTCGACAGGGCCCTTCTATACCGTTTACGAGCAGTACTTC,CASSSTGPFYTVYEQYF
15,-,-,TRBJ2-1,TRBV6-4,TGTGCCAGCAGTGTAGTAGGGGTGGCATACAATGAGCAGTTCTTC,CASSVVGVAYNEQFF
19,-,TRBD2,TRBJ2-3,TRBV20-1,TGCAGTGCTAGACCGGGACTAGCGGGCCCGTACCGGAGCACAGATACGCAGTATTTT,CSARPGLAGPYRSTDTQYF
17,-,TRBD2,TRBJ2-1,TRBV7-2,TGTGCCAGCACCTCCGCCCGGCTAGCGGGAGCGGGTAATGAGCAGTTCTTC,CASTSARLAGAGNEQFF
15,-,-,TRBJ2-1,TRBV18,TGTGCCAGCTCAATGCGACAGGTATCTGTGTATGAGCAGTTCTTC,CASSMRQVSVYEQFF
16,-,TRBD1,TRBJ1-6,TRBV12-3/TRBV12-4,TGTGCCAGCGCAACTTTCGGGACAGGGGGTAATTCACCCCTCCACTTT,CASATFGTGGNSPLHF
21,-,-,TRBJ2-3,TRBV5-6,TGTGCCAGCAGCTTGTTTCTGGCGGGGAACTCAGACTTTTCAAGCACAGATACGCAGTATTTT,CASSLFLAGNSDFSSTDTQYF
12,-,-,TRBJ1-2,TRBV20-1,TGCAGTGCTAGACGCAGGGAGCGTGGCTACACCTTC,CSARRRERGYTF
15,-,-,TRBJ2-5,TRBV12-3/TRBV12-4,TGTACCAGCAAAGTCGGAATGGAGGCGCAAGAGACCCAGTACTTC,CTSKVGMEAQETQYF
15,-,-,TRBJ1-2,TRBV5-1,TGCGCCAGCAGCGAAGGGAGCACCTCTAACTATGGCTACACCTTC,CASSEGSTSNYGYTF
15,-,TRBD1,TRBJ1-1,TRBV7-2,TGTGCCAGCAGCTTAATCAAAGGGGGCTACGCTGAAGCTTTCTTT,CASSLIKGGYAEAFF
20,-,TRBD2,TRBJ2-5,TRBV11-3,TGTGCCAGCAGCTCTCGGTTTGGGACTAGCGGGAGGGAGCCTCAAGAGACCCAGTACTTC,CASSSRFGTSGREPQETQYF
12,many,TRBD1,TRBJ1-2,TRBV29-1,TGCAGCGTGGGGGGACAGGGCTATGGCTACACCTTC,CSVGGQGYGYTF
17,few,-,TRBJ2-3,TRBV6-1,TGTGCCAGCAGTGAACCCCCAGTGGTAGGGAGTTCAGATACGCAGTATTTT,CASSEPPVVGSSDTQYF
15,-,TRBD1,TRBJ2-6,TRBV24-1,TGTGCCACCAGTGAGGGACAGGGACGGGCCAACGTCCTGACTTTC,CATSEGQGRANVLTF
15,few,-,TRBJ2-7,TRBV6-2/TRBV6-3,TGTGCCAGCAGTTACGATGCAGGGACCCCCTACGAGCAGTACTTC,CASSYDAGTPYEQYF
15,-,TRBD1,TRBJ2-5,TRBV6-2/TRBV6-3,TGTGCCAGCAGTTACGAGACAGGGGGCTTGGAGACCCAGTACTTC,CASSYETGGLETQYF
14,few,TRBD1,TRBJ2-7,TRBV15,TGTGCCACCAACCGGGACAGGGGATTGGGCGAGCAGTACTTC,CATNRDRGLGEQYF
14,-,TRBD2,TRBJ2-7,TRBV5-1,TGCGCCAGCAGCCGGGGGGGAGCCTCTTACGAGCAGTACTTC,CASSRGGASYEQYF